Each of the 32 T cell receptor beta chains below was sequenced from the same sample in a study of multiple sclerosis patients with progressive multifocal leukoencephalopathy. The method was immunoSEQ multiplex PCR; TCRdb's version includes in-frame clones alone and lacks a portion of them. The repertoire holds some 28,000 clones, with approximately 85% as singletons. Documented time point: time of PML onset. This specimen was PBMCs, taken from a patient treated with natalizumab. These TCRs come from a woman in her twenties or thirties with progressive multifocal leukoencephalopathy.

J is TRBJ2-3 and V is TRBV5-1; 8 nucleotides match TRBD2. The CDR3 is 15 residues long. Per germline, CDR1 SGHRS and CDR2 YFSETQ. V trimming: 0 bases; J trimming: 3 bases; junction bases outside the gene matches: 3. CDR3 residues: CASSLVGTSTDTQYF. As DNA, the CDR3 is TGCGCCAGCAGCTTGGTTGGGACTAGTACAGATACGCAGTATTTT.

The chain joins TRBV5-1 to TRBJ2-6, with a weak D call TRBD1 (5 bases). The germline CDR1 and CDR2 sequences are SGHRS and YFSETQ. The CDR3 covers 14 residues. V gave up 10 bases and J gave up 2 bases, with 13 bases separating them. This CDR3 reads CASRQSPGANVLTF. The CDR3 bases are TGCGCCTCCCGACAGTCCCCTGGGGCCAACGTCCTGACTTTC.

V gene TRBV4-1 combines with J gene TRBJ2-7; D not certain. CDR1 MGHRA and CDR2 YSYEKL come from the germline V gene. Trimming cost V 3 bases and J 2 bases, with 14 bases left between them. The CDR3 covers 15 residues. The CDR3 loop is CASSQPGPGPYEQYF. CDR3 nucleotide sequence: TGCGCCAGCAGCCAGCCGGGCCCCGGGCCCTACGAGCAGTACTTC.

The V gene is TRBV7-9, the J gene TRBJ2-5; 7 bases map to TRBD2. Germline V gene lookup returns CDR1 SEHNR and CDR2 FQNEAQ (reference sequence). The CDR3 is 14 residues long. V was clipped by 5 bases and J by 5 bases; unmatched bases: 8. The CDR3 nucleotides are TGTGCCAGCAGCCCCAGCGGGGCAGGGGAGACCCAGTACTTC. It yields the protein CASSPSGAGETQYF. Full variable domain (rest looked up from reference TRBV7-9 and TRBJ2-5): DTGVSQNPRHKITKRGQNVTFRCDPISEHNRLYWYRQTLGQGPEFLTYFQNEAQLEKSRLLSDRFSAERPKGSFSTLEIQRTEQGDSAMYLCASSPSGAGETQYFGPGTRLLVL.

V is TRBV18 and J is TRBJ2-3; D unresolved. V gave up 6 bases and J gave up 3 bases, with 10 bases separating them. The CDR3 is made up of 13 amino acids. Germline CDR1 reads KGHSH; CDR2 reads LQKENI. CDR3 protein: CASSYETTDTQYF. DNA for the CDR3: TGTGCCAGCTCGTACGAAACAACAGATACGCAGTATTTT.

The DNA for the CDR3 is TGTGCCAGCAGTTTGGGGCTAGCGAATGAGCAGTTCTTC. The encoded protein is CASSLGLANEQFF. V usage is TRBV28 and J usage is TRBJ2-1, with D perhaps matching TRBD2 (6 bases). The CDR3 has 13 residues. Between the trimmed V and J ends, which lost 3 bases and 7 bases, there was a span of 10 bases. Germline assignment: CDR1 MDHEN and CDR2 SYDVKM.

V is TRBV5-6 and J is TRBJ1-1, with D perhaps TRBD1 (6 bases). The CDR3 spans 18 residues. V lost 0 bases to trimming and J lost 3 bases, with 21 bases between them. The germline gives CDR1 SGHDT, CDR2 YYEEEE. The CDR3 DNA reads TGTGCCAGCAGCTTGGACGGACAGCTACTTCTTAGAGACACTGAAGCTTTCTTT. Its protein product is CASSLDGQLLLRDTEAFF.

V and J are TRBV7-2 and TRBJ1-2; unclear D gene. The CDR3 covers 14 residues. Per germline, CDR1 SGHTA and CDR2 FQGNSA. Trimming shortened V by 5 bases and J by 3 bases, and 13 bases separated the two germline ends. The chain's CDR3 is CASSPLREDYGYTF. The CDR3 DNA follows: TGTGCCAGCAGCCCCCTGAGGGAGGACTATGGCTACACCTTC.

The J gene is TRBJ1-2, the V gene TRBV11-2, with D unclear. V lost 1 base and J lost 7, with 13 bases in between. This CDR3 has 14 amino acids. Germline V gene sequence: CDR1 SGHAT, CDR2 FQNNGV. The CDR3 loop is CASSLGPLPVGYTF. CDR3 DNA sequence: TGTGCCAGCAGCTTAGGCCCCCTCCCAGTTGGCTACACCTTC. The full variable domain, with the rest looked up from reference TRBV11-2 and TRBJ1-2, is EAGVAQSPRYKIIEKRQSVAFWCNPISGHATLYWYQQILGQGPKLLIQFQNNGVVDDSQLPKDRFSAERLKGVDSTLKIQPAKLEDSAVYLCASSLGPLPVGYTFGSGTRLTVV.

The chain employs TRBV2 and TRBJ1-6; the D gene is possibly TRBD1 (6 bases). Germline CDR1 is SNHLY and CDR2 is FYNNEI. Between the trimmed V and J ends, which lost 8 bases and 7 bases, there was a span of 18 bases. This CDR3 is 15 amino acids long. The CDR3 is CASGRYQGNNSPLHF. The CDR3 DNA is TGTGCCAGCGGGAGATATCAGGGGAACAATTCACCCCTCCACTTT.

The V gene is TRBV6-5, the J gene TRBJ1-6; the match to TRBD1 covers 9 bases. J gave up 9 bases and V 2 bases, and 2 bases lay outside the gene matches. The CDR3 runs 14 residues. Germline V gives CDR1 MNHEY, CDR2 SVGAGI. CDR3 sequence: CASSYNRGPSPLHF. The CDR3 DNA reads TGTGCCAGCAGTTACAACAGGGGGCCTTCACCCCTCCACTTT.

The CDR3 bases are TGTGCCAGCAGCTCGTGGGGGGGGCCCACTGAAGCTTTCTTT. Translated: CASSSWGGPTEAFF. V gene TRBV7-2 combines with J gene TRBJ1-1; tentatively, D is TRBD1 (6 bases). The germline V and J ends were trimmed by 4 bases and 4 bases, with 13 bases remaining between them. This CDR3 contains 14 residues. Germline V gene data show CDR1 as SGHTA and CDR2 as FQGNSA.

The chain carries TRBV29-1 and TRBJ2-1; D is unclear. The CDR3 length is 10 residues. Trimming stripped 3 bases from V and 11 bases from J, with 8 bases between. Germline CDR1 is SQVTM and CDR2 is ANQGSEA. The CDR3 coding sequence is TGCAGCGTTGAGTCGAATAAGCAGTTCTTC. It yields the protein CSVESNKQFF.

This clone was recorded a few times. The V gene is TRBV7-9, the J gene TRBJ2-7; D is possibly TRBD2 (5 bases). Germline values: CDR1 SEHNR, CDR2 FQNEAQ (reference sequence). The CDR3 spans 13 residues. V lost 5 bases and J lost 7, with 15 bases in between. The CDR3 DNA reads as TGTGCCAGCAGCGGGATGGGAGTCGAAGAGCAGTACTTC. Residues: CASSGMGVEEQYF.

The rearrangement links TRBV15 to TRBJ1-2, with a weak D call TRBD1 (5 bases). CDR1 is LNHNV, CDR2 YYDKDF, per germline (reference sequence). The V end lost 1 base, the J end lost 3 bases, and 9 bases lay between the germline ends. CDR3 length equals 14 residues. The CDR3 nucleotides are TGTGCCACCAGCAGAGGGGGCAGTGACTATGGCTACACCTTC. Translated: CATSRGGSDYGYTF. The full variable domain, in which reference TRBV15 and TRBJ1-2 provide the parts outside the CDR3, is DAMVIQNPRYQVTQFGKPVTLSCSQTLNHNVMYWYQQKSSQAPKLLFHYYDKDFNNEADTPDNFQSRRPNTSFCFLDIRSPGLGDTAMYLCATSRGGSDYGYTFGSGTRLTVV.

This sequence joins TRBV19 and TRBJ1-1; D may be TRBD1 (5 bases). Germline V gene sequence: CDR1 LNHDA, CDR2 SQIVND (reference sequence). V lost 8 bases and J 0 bases, leaving 16 bases between the germline ends. The length of the CDR3 is 15 residues. CDR3 DNA: TGTGCCAGTCAAGAATGGGGGAACATGAACACTGAAGCTTTCTTT. Its translation is CASQEWGNMNTEAFF.

The chain joins TRBV27 to TRBJ1-5, with 9 nucleotides matching TRBD1. Germline V lookup: CDR1 MNHEY, CDR2 SMNVEV (reference sequence). The CDR3 covers 14 residues. The V segment lost 6 bases and the J segment 12 bases; nucleotides outside the gene matches: 12. CDR3 amino acids: CASRGTGIKPSQHF. The CDR3 coding sequence is TGTGCCAGCAGGGGGACAGGGATTAAGCCAAGCCAGCATTTT.

This clone was seen only once. The chain uses TRBV7-8 and TRBJ1-5; TRBD1 agrees at 12 bases. From germline, CDR1 is SGHVS and CDR2 FQNEAQ. After removal of 5 bases from V and 0 bases from J, the junction contained 8 bases not matched to a gene. The CDR3 length is 18 residues. For the CDR3, the DNA is TGTGCCAGCAGCACCTCGGGACAGGGGGCTAGTAGCAATCAGCCCCAGCATTTT. Translation gives CASSTSGQGASSNQPQHF.

The table lists this clone with a count of one. The rearrangement links TRBV19 to TRBJ1-6, with unresolved D. CDR1 and CDR2 from the germline V gene are LNHDA and SQIVND (reference sequence). The CDR3 is 14 amino acids. Trimming removed 3 bases from V and 8 bases from J, with 11 bases in between. The CDR3 protein is CASSILGVDSPLHF. For the CDR3, the DNA is TGTGCCAGTAGTATTCTTGGGGTTGATTCACCCCTCCACTTT.

This clone occurred a few times. This chain uses TRBV27 with TRBJ2-2; tentatively, D is TRBD1 (5 bases). The CDR3 extends over 14 amino acids. Per germline, CDR1 MNHEY and CDR2 SMNVEV (reference sequence). Trimming removed 5 bases from V and 5 bases from J, with 12 bases in between. The CDR3 nucleotides are TGTGCCAGCAGTCCGACAGTACCGACCGGGGAGCTGTTTTTT. This encodes CASSPTVPTGELFF.

In regard to this clone: A far larger clone is one nucleotide away, so this likely arose from a read error. This chain links TRBV15 with TRBJ2-7; perhaps TRBD1 as D (6 bases). From germline, CDR1 is LNHNV and CDR2 YYDKDF (reference sequence). V was shortened by 0 bases and J by 2 bases, with 11 bases between the two germline ends. The CDR3 has 15 amino acids. CDR3 in amino acids: CATSRDGSGAYEQYF. The CDR3, as DNA: TGTGCCACCAGCAGAGATGGGTCAGGGGCCTACGAGCAGTACTTC.

This chain links TRBV10-3 with TRBJ1-6, with 9 bases aligning to TRBD1. The V gene end was trimmed by 1 base and the J gene end by 6 bases; junction bases not matched to a gene: 7. Germline CDR1 is ENHRY and CDR2 is SYGVKD. CDR3 length: 17 amino acids. This chain's CDR3 is CAISEFLLGQGNSPLHF. CDR3 nucleotides: TGTGCCATCAGTGAGTTTTTGCTGGGACAGGGTAATTCACCCCTCCACTTT.

This rearrangement joins TRBV7-9 to TRBJ1-1; D might be TRBD1 (5 bases). CDR3 length: 16 residues. Germline V lookup: CDR1 SEHNR, CDR2 FQNEAQ (reference sequence). Deletions cut 5 bases from V and 1 base from J, with 17 bases between. In DNA form, the CDR3 reads TGTGCCAGCAGCCTAGGACTACAGGAAACGAACACTGAAGCTTTCTTT. Translated, it gives CASSLGLQETNTEAFF.

This clone was detected a few times. The genes are TRBV19 and TRBJ2-5; D uncertain. Germline V lookup: CDR1 LNHDA, CDR2 SQIVND (reference sequence). The CDR3 runs to 13 residues. V gave up 4 bases and J gave up 4 bases, with 10 bases separating them. The CDR3 DNA sequence: TGTGCCAGTAGTACCCGATGGGGAGAGACCCAGTACTTC. Protein sequence: CASSTRWGETQYF.

J is TRBJ1-1 and V is TRBV19; 8 bases line up with TRBD1. Germline V gene data show CDR1 as LNHDA and CDR2 as SQIVND (reference sequence). This CDR3 is built from 13 residues. Unmatched junction bases numbered 3, after V lost 8 bases and J lost 1 base. As DNA, the CDR3 is TGTGCCAGTGGTGACAGGGGGAACACTGAAGCTTTCTTT. Protein product: CASGDRGNTEAFF.

The V call is TRBV27, the J call TRBJ1-5; 7 bases are a match to TRBD1. Per germline, CDR1 MNHEY and CDR2 SMNVEV (reference sequence). Trimming removed 4 bases from V and 7 bases from J; junction bases left unmatched: 7. The CDR3 runs to 14 residues. The CDR3 sequence: CASSSTGSGQPQHF. The CDR3 DNA is TGTGCCAGCAGTTCGACAGGGTCGGGGCAGCCCCAGCATTTT.

The chain combines TRBV5-5 with TRBJ2-5; 9 bases fit TRBD1. The CDR3 is made up of 14 amino acids. Germline lookup yields CDR1 SGHKS and CDR2 YYEKEE (reference sequence). With V trimmed by 3 bases and J by 3 bases, 3 bases remained unmatched. The CDR3 loop is CASSSRTGEETQYF. In DNA form, the CDR3 reads TGTGCCAGCAGCTCGAGGACAGGGGAAGAGACCCAGTACTTC.

The chain is built from TRBV29-1 and TRBJ1-5, with TRBD1 matching over 7 bases. The J segment lost 5 bases and the V segment lost 4 bases, leaving 14 bases of the junction unmatched. CDR3 length: 16 residues. In germline, CDR1 is SQVTM, CDR2 ANQGSEA. The CDR3 DNA is TGCAGCGTTGTACTCCCGGGACAGAGTAGGTATCAGCCCCAGCATTTT. It codes for CSVVLPGQSRYQPQHF.

The chain recombines TRBV6-5 with TRBJ2-7; TRBD1 aligns across 10 bases. From germline, CDR1 is MNHEY and CDR2 SVGAGI. The CDR3 is 15 amino acids. J was trimmed by 2 bases and V by 6 bases; bases with no gene match: 7. The CDR3 here is CASRISGQGAYEQYF. The CDR3 nucleotides are TGTGCCAGCAGAATCTCCGGACAGGGGGCCTACGAGCAGTACTTC.

This chain links TRBV2 with TRBJ2-1; possible D gene TRBD2, 6 bases. V gave up 4 bases and J gave up 8 bases, with 21 bases separating them. This CDR3 spans 16 amino acids. Germline V gene lookup returns CDR1 SNHLY and CDR2 FYNNEI. The CDR3 protein is CASSGGGAHLEDEQFF. As DNA, the CDR3 is TGTGCCAGCAGTGGAGGAGGGGCGCATCTTGAAGATGAGCAGTTCTTC.

The rearrangement joins TRBV5-1 to TRBJ1-2; possible D gene TRBD1, 5 bases. Trimming shortened V by 3 bases and J by 8 bases, and 14 bases separated the two germline ends. CDR1 and CDR2 (germline): SGHRS, YFSETQ. The CDR3 length is 13 residues. The DNA of the CDR3 is TGCGCCAGCAGCTCTGACGGGGGATTCGGCTACACCTTC. Amino acid sequence: CASSSDGGFGYTF.

The chain has TRBV27 and TRBJ2-5; D not certain. This CDR3 has 14 residues. Germline CDR1 and CDR2: MNHEY and SMNVEV (reference sequence). Trimming cost V 7 bases and J 1 base, with 13 bases left between them. The CDR3 here is CASKRALVQETQYF. The CDR3 DNA reads as TGTGCCAGCAAAAGGGCACTCGTCCAAGAGACCCAGTACTTC.